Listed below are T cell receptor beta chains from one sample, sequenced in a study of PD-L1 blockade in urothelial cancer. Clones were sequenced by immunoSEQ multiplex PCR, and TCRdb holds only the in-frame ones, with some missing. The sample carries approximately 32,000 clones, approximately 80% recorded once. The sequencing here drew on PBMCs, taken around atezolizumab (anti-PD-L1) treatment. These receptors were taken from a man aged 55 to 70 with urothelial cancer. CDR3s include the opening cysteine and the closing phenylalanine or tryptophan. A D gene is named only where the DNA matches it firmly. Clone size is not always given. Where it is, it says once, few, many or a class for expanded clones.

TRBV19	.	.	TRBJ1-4	CASGPYEVYEKLFF	TGTGCCAGTGGGCCGTACGAAGTATATGAAAAACTGTTTTTT
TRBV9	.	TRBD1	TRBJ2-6	CASSDPGQGSGANVLTF	TGTGCCAGCAGCGATCCCGGACAGGGCTCCGGGGCCAACGTCCTGACTTTC
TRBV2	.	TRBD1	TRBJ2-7	CASIEGTGFYEQYF	TGTGCCAGCATTGAGGGGACAGGATTCTACGAGCAGTACTTC
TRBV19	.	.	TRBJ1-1	CASSRGGLNTEAFF	TGTGCCAGTAGCCGGGGGGGGCTGAACACTGAAGCTTTCTTT
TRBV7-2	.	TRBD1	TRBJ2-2	CASSHTRGYTGELFF	TGTGCCAGCAGCCACACCAGGGGGTACACCGGGGAGCTGTTTTTT
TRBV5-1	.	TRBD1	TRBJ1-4	CASSPRGQTNEKLFF	TGCGCCAGCAGCCCGCGGGGACAGACTAATGAAAAACTGTTTTTT
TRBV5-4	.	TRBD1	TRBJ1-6	CASSSKTGGQDSPLHF	TGTGCCAGCAGCAGCAAGACAGGGGGCCAGGATTCACCCCTCCACTTT
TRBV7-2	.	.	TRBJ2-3	CASSLNRAGATDTQYF	TGTGCCAGCAGCCTTAACCGGGCGGGGGCCACAGATACGCAGTATTTT
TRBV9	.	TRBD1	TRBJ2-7	CASSVGGTGGYEQYF	TGTGCCAGCAGCGTAGGGGGGACAGGGGGCTACGAGCAGTACTTC
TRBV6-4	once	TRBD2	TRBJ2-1	CASSPSGGENNEQFF	TGTGCCAGCAGCCCTAGCGGGGGGGAAAACAATGAGCAGTTCTTC
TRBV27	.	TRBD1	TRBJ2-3	CAIQDRGANTQYF	TGTGCCATCCAGGACAGGGGCGCGAATACGCAGTATTTT
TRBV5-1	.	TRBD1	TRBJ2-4	CASSLAGQGENIQYF	TGCGCCAGCAGCTTGGCGGGCCAGGGGGAAAACATTCAGTACTTC
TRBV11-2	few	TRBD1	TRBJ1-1	CASSFLTGGDTEAFF	TGTGCCAGCAGCTTCCTGACAGGGGGAGACACTGAAGCTTTCTTT
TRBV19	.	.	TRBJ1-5	CASSGREGGQPQHF	TGTGCCAGTAGCGGCCGGGAGGGAGGGCAGCCCCAGCATTTT
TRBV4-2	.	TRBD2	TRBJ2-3	CASSQRGGTDTQYF	TGTGCCAGCAGCCAGCGGGGGGGCACAGATACGCAGTATTTT
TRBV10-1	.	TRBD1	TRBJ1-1	CASSETGGGTEAFF	TGCGCCAGCAGTGAAACAGGGGGAGGGACTGAAGCTTTCTTT
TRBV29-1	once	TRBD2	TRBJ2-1	CSVEQELADIQNNEQFF	TGCAGCGTTGAACAGGAACTAGCGGATATACAGAACAATGAGCAGTTCTTC
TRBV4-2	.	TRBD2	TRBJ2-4	CASSQASGGAGNIQYF	TGTGCCAGCAGCCAAGCTTCCGGGGGGGCCGGGAACATTCAGTACTTC
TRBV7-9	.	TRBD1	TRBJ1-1	CASRGQDGASNTEAFF	TGTGCCAGCAGAGGACAGGACGGTGCCTCGAACACTGAAGCTTTCTTT
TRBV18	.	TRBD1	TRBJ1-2	CASSPGQGGGYTF	TGTGCCAGCTCACCTGGACAGGGAGGTGGCTACACCTTC
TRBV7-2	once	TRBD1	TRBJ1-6	CASNTGGLDSPLHF	TGTGCCAGCAACACAGGGGGCCTTGATTCACCCCTCCACTTT
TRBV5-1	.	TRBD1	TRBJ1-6	CASSGQDGNMSPLHF	TGCGCCAGCAGTGGACAGGACGGTAATATGTCGCCCCTCCACTTT
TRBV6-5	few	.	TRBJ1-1	CASSYSAGNTEAFF	TGTGCCAGCAGTTACTCAGCAGGGAACACTGAAGCTTTCTTT
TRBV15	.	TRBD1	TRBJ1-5	CATSLFNRDRGGQPQHF	TGTGCCACCAGCCTATTTAACCGGGACAGGGGTGGTCAGCCCCAGCATTTT
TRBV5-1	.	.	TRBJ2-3	CASSKRALPSTTSTDTQYF	TGCGCCAGCAGCAAGCGGGCGCTCCCGAGTACAACTAGCACAGATACGCAGTATTTT
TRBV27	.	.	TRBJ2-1	CASSLGSGTHEQFF	TGTGCCAGCAGTTTAGGCTCCGGGACTCATGAGCAGTTCTTC
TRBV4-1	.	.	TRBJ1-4	CASSRAAQRGEKLFF	TGCGCCAGCAGCCGGGCGGCTCAAAGGGGTGAAAAACTGTTTTTT
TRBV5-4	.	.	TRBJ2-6	CASSLDGGSSGANVLTF	TGTGCCAGCAGCTTGGACGGAGGAAGCTCTGGGGCCAACGTCCTGACTTTC
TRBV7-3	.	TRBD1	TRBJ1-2	CASSPGPTGGDGYTF	TGTGCCAGCAGCCCGGGCCCCACAGGGGGCGATGGCTACACCTTC
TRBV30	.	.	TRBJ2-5	CAWSVREPSGTQYF	TGTGCCTGGAGTGTACGGGAACCGTCAGGGACCCAGTACTTC